Listed here are 14 T cell receptor beta chains from one sample, sequenced in a study of shared clonotypes between healthy human individuals. Sequencing was performed with immunoSEQ multiplex PCR; in TCRdb, only in-frame clones are kept and a portion is missing. The table has 850,000 to 1,200,000 clones, about 80% seen once. Sequenced input: memory CD4+ T cells sorted from blood. Subset reported: CD45RA-negative fraction. Receptor source: a man between 18 and 29 years old in good health.

To note about this clone: It may be a read error: a sequence one base away is much more abundant. The V call is TRBV10-3, the J call TRBJ2-6; no clear D. This CDR3 is built from 12 residues. Looked up from germline, CDR1 is ENHRY and CDR2 is SYGVKD. The V and J ends lost 10 bases and 0 bases respectively, with 4 bases between them. CDR3 DNA: TGTGCCACCGGCTCTGGGGCCAACGTCCTGACTTTC. It is translated as CATGSGANVLTF.

The V call is TRBV5-8, the J call TRBJ2-3, with 8 bases that match TRBD2. The CDR3 loop spans 14 amino acids. CDR1 is SGHTS and CDR2 is YDEGEE in the germline V gene. With 2 bases clipped from V and 6 bases from J, the junction kept 5 bases outside the gene matches. The CDR3 is CASSLRGGGDTQYF. Written as DNA, the CDR3 is TGTGCCAGCAGCTTACGAGGCGGGGGGGATACGCAGTATTTT.

The J gene is TRBJ2-2, the V gene TRBV11-2; D call uncertain. V was pared by 3 bases and J by 6 bases, with 8 bases between. Germline assignment: CDR1 SGHAT and CDR2 FQNNGV. This CDR3 contains 13 residues. The CDR3 coding sequence is TGTGCCAGCAGCTTTAAGGGCTCCGGGGAGCTGTTTTTT. This gives the protein CASSFKGSGELFF.

This clone has a single count. The chain combines TRBV10-2 with TRBJ2-7; 16 bases are a match to TRBD2. This CDR3 spans 15 amino acids. Unmatched junction bases numbered 1, after V lost 2 bases and J lost 6 bases. In germline, CDR1 is WSHSY, CDR2 SAAADI. The CDR3 region is CASSEGTSGGGEQYF. Written as DNA, the CDR3 is TGCGCCAGCAGTGAGGGGACTAGCGGGGGGGGCGAGCAGTACTTC.

The rearrangement links TRBV7-2 to TRBJ2-1; D might be TRBD2 (5 bases). CDR3 length: 16 residues. Deletions cut 2 bases from V and 1 base from J, with 12 bases between. The germline V gene encodes CDR1 SGHTA and CDR2 FQGNSA. DNA for the CDR3: TGTGCCAGCAGCTTAAACGGGATGGTATCCTACAATGAGCAGTTCTTC. This translates into CASSLNGMVSYNEQFF.

This clone was observed a single time. This chain links TRBV4-3 with TRBJ1-5; TRBD1 might be the D (6 bases). Germline lookup yields CDR1 LGHNA and CDR2 YSLEER. The CDR3 extends over 15 amino acids. V was shortened by 0 bases and J by 4 bases, with 10 bases between the two germline ends. The CDR3 here is CASSQDPRGNQPQHF. CDR3 sequence (DNA): TGCGCCAGCAGCCAAGATCCCAGGGGTAATCAGCCCCAGCATTTT.

This chain links TRBV7-2 with TRBJ1-1; D may be TRBD1 (6 bases). CDR3 size: 13 residues. The germline CDR1 and CDR2 sequences are SGHTA and FQGNSA. The ends were cut back, 2 bases at V and 8 bases at J, with 12 bases in the middle. In DNA form, the CDR3 reads TGTGCCAGCAGCTTATCAGGGGTCACCGAAGCTTTCTTT. This gives the protein CASSLSGVTEAFF.

This sequence joins TRBV6-1 and TRBJ1-1, with TRBD1 matching 7 bases. The V segment lost 6 bases and the J segment 8 bases; nucleotides outside the gene matches: 9. Germline loops: CDR1 MNHNS, CDR2 SASEGT. This CDR3 contains 13 residues. The CDR3 is CASSDRADGEAFF. CDR3 DNA: TGTGCCAGCAGCGACAGGGCGGATGGCGAAGCTTTCTTT.

The genes are TRBV5-6 and TRBJ2-7; D unresolved. The germline CDR1 and CDR2 sequences are SGHDT and YYEEEE. Deletions cut 2 bases from V and 7 bases from J, with 13 bases between. This CDR3 has 13 residues. The CDR3 sequence is CASSLASLAEQYF. CDR3 bases: TGTGCCAGCAGCTTAGCCAGTTTGGCGGAGCAGTACTTC.

The V and J genes are TRBV5-1 and TRBJ1-2; 7 bases fit TRBD1. The CDR3 has 15 residues. Germline trimming cut 4 bases from V and 6 bases from J; bases unmatched to any gene: 12. CDR1 is SGHRS, CDR2 YFSETQ, per germline. The CDR3 protein is CASSGATGAADGYTF. CDR3 in DNA: TGCGCCAGCAGCGGGGCCACAGGGGCGGCGGATGGCTACACCTTC.

This clone was recorded many times. The chain employs TRBV7-9 and TRBJ2-7; 8 positions agree with TRBD2. Germline V gene lookup returns CDR1 SEHNR and CDR2 FQNEAQ (reference sequence). J gave up 3 bases and V 4 bases, and 11 bases lay outside the gene matches. The CDR3 consists of 16 residues. The CDR3 sequence is CASSSTLAGIFYEQYF. CDR3 nucleotides: TGTGCCAGCAGCTCCACCTTAGCGGGGATCTTCTACGAGCAGTACTTC.

The CDR3 sequence: CASSYSTGGEETQYF. The DNA of the CDR3 is TGCGCCAGCAGCTATAGTACAGGGGGCGAGGAGACCCAGTACTTC. This chain joins TRBV5-1 and TRBJ2-5; 9 bases are shared with TRBD1. The CDR3 covers 15 residues. V was clipped by 3 bases and J by 5 bases; unmatched bases: 8. From germline, CDR1 is SGHRS and CDR2 YFSETQ.

The rearrangement joins TRBV15 to TRBJ1-5, with D possibly matching TRBD1 (5 bases). Germline V gives CDR1 LNHNV, CDR2 YYDKDF (reference sequence). There are 15 residues in the CDR3. V was cut by 1 base and J by 0 bases, with 7 bases left in between. CDR3 DNA sequence: TGTGCCACCAGCAGAGGGGGGATTAGCAATCAGCCCCAGCATTTT. Translated: CATSRGGISNQPQHF.

This clone showed up just a few times. V usage is TRBV2 and J usage is TRBJ1-5, with D tentatively TRBD1 (6 bases). V was pared by 5 bases and J by 0 bases, with 8 bases between. CDR1 is SNHLY, CDR2 FYNNEI, per germline. This CDR3 has 14 residues. CDR3 sequence reads: CASSRGDSNQPQHF. CDR3 bases: TGTGCCAGCAGTAGGGGGGATAGCAATCAGCCCCAGCATTTT.